A selection of T cell receptor beta chains follows, all from one sample in a study of blood T cell repertoires in COVID-19. Some clones are missing from TCRdb's copy, which holds only in-frame ones; the method was immunoSEQ multiplex PCR. The repertoire has 130,000 to 150,000 clones, roughly 84% of them found once; the top ten carry roughly 2.7%. The specimen was peripheral blood. The receptors were gathered from a human donor with acute or convalescent COVID-19. The donor label of this sample is uncertain. CDR3s include the opening cysteine and the closing phenylalanine or tryptophan. D genes are given only for firm matches. Rows may omit the clone size; those that give it use once, few, many or a size class.

TGTGCCAGCAGTGCCGGGACAGGGCTACTGCCGACCCAGCATTTT CASSAGTGLLPTQHF TRBD1 TRBV6-6 - TRBJ1-5
TGTGCCAGCAGCGGAGACAGGGGTTTGGTCACTGAAGCTTTCTTT CASSGDRGLVTEAFF TRBD1 TRBV5-6 - TRBJ1-1
TGTGCCAGCAGCGTAGGGACAGAGAACACCGGGGAGCTGTTTTTT CASSVGTENTGELFF TRBD1 TRBV11-2 - TRBJ2-2
TGCGCCAGCAGCCAAGATTCGGCAGGGGGTGCCGGGGAGCTGTTTTTT CASSQDSAGGAGELFF TRBD1 TRBV4-3 - TRBJ2-2
TGCGCCAGCAGCCAAGTTATGGGACAGGGAAAAAACACCGGGGAGCTGTTTTTT CASSQVMGQGKNTGELFF TRBD1 TRBV4-3 once TRBJ2-2
TGTGCCAGCAGCTTTCAGTTGCAGGAAGTGGATACTGAAGCTTTCTTT CASSFQLQEVDTEAFF - TRBV7-4 - TRBJ1-1
TGTGCCAGCAGTCCACAGGGTGTCAGCTATGGCTACACCTTC CASSPQGVSYGYTF - TRBV6-2/TRBV6-3 few TRBJ1-2
TGTGCCAGCAGCTTTCCCGCGCCGGGGGGACGCAGTAATGAGCAGTTCTTC CASSFPAPGGRSNEQFF TRBD2 TRBV7-3 - TRBJ2-1
TGCAGTGCTAGTTTTTTTGGCGGGGAGACCCAGTACTTC CSASFFGGETQYF - TRBV20-1 - TRBJ2-5
TGTGCCAGCAGCTTAGATCCTACTCAAGAGACCCAGTACTTC CASSLDPTQETQYF - TRBV11-1 - TRBJ2-5
TGTGCCAGTAGTAACACAGGGAACAATCAGCCCCAGCATTTT CASSNTGNNQPQHF - TRBV19 - TRBJ1-5
TGTGCCAGTAGTGGGCCGGGATCACGGAGAGATACGCAGTATTTT CASSGPGSRRDTQYF - TRBV19 - TRBJ2-3
TGTGCCTGGAACCAGGCCGGGGGGACTGAAGCTTTCTTT CAWNQAGGTEAFF - TRBV30 few TRBJ1-1
TGCGCCAGCAGCCAAGATCTGGCAGGGGGTGGTAATGAGCAGTTCTTC CASSQDLAGGGNEQFF TRBD1 TRBV4-3 few TRBJ2-1
TGTGCCAGCAGCCCGCGCAGGGGTAACGAGCAGTACTTC CASSPRRGNEQYF - TRBV7-2 - TRBJ2-7
TGTGCCAGCAGCGTACAGGGAACCCTGAATGAAAAACTGTTTTTT CASSVQGTLNEKLFF - TRBV9 - TRBJ1-4
TGCAGTGCTAGTGCGGGGGGCTGGACTGAAGCTTTCTTT CSASAGGWTEAFF - TRBV20-1 - TRBJ1-1
TGTGCCAGCAGTCAAACAGGGGGCGGTGAAAAACTGTTTTTT CASSQTGGGEKLFF TRBD1 TRBV3-1/TRBV3-2 once TRBJ1-4
TGCGCCAGCAGTGGGGGGCAGGTGACCTACGAGCAGTACTTC CASSGGQVTYEQYF - TRBV10-2 - TRBJ2-7
TGTGCCAGCAGCACTAGCGGGAGCTCCTACAATGAGCAGTTCTTC CASSTSGSSYNEQFF TRBD2 TRBV7-3 few TRBJ2-1
TGTGCCTGGAGCGGGGGAGGGAATAATTCACCCCTCCACTTT CAWSGGGNNSPLHF - TRBV30 few TRBJ1-6
TGTGCCAGCACTAGACGTTCCTTTCAAGGCTACACCTTC CASTRRSFQGYTF - TRBV12-3/TRBV12-4 - TRBJ1-2
TGTGCCAGCAGCTTGGGACAGCGACCTTCTTTACTCACAGATACGCAGTATTTT CASSLGQRPSLLTDTQYF TRBD1 TRBV28 - TRBJ2-3
TGTGCCAGCAGTTTCATGACAGGGCTGGATGAGCAGTTCTTC CASSFMTGLDEQFF TRBD1 TRBV11-1 - TRBJ2-1
TGTGCCAGCAGCTTGGGACAGGGAAACACCATATATTTT CASSLGQGNTIYF - TRBV5-6 once TRBJ1-3
TGTGCCTGGGGAGGACAGAACTATGGCTACACCTTC CAWGGQNYGYTF - TRBV30 - TRBJ1-2
TGTGCCAGCAGTACCCGACAGGGTGGGGAAAAACTGTTTTTT CASSTRQGGEKLFF TRBD1 TRBV28 - TRBJ1-4
TGTGCCACCAGGACCGGGACAGGGAGTACCGGGGAGCTGTTTTTT CATRTGTGSTGELFF TRBD1 TRBV24-1 - TRBJ2-2
TGTGCCAGCAGTCCGGGAGACAGGGGGAATGGCTACACCTTC CASSPGDRGNGYTF TRBD1 TRBV27 - TRBJ1-2
TGTGCCAGCAGCCCGCGAACGGGGGACTATGGCTACACCTTC CASSPRTGDYGYTF - TRBV5-4 few TRBJ1-2
TGTGCCAGTAGGACGACATATCAAGAGACCCAGTACTTC CASRTTYQETQYF - TRBV19 - TRBJ2-5
TGCGCCAGCAGCCTCGGGTCTGAAAACTATGGCTACACCTTC CASSLGSENYGYTF - TRBV5-1 - TRBJ1-2
TGTGCCAGCACCCTCACTCCGGGACAGGGATACGAGCAGTACTTC CASTLTPGQGYEQYF TRBD1 TRBV6-5 - TRBJ2-7
TGTGCCAGCAGCCCACAGGGAGACACTGAAGCTTTCTTT CASSPQGDTEAFF - TRBV6-2/TRBV6-3 - TRBJ1-1
TGTGCCAGCAGTCACCGGGGGGTCGTCGCTGAAGCTTTCTTT CASSHRGVVAEAFF - TRBV27 - TRBJ1-1
TGCGCCAGCAGCTCTACAGGGGGCCAAGAGACCCAGTACTTC CASSSTGGQETQYF TRBD1 TRBV5-1 - TRBJ2-5
TGTGCCAGCAGCTTAGGGACTGTAGCTAGCACAGATACGCAGTATTTT CASSLGTVASTDTQYF - TRBV7-2 - TRBJ2-3
TGCGCCAGCAGCCAACCACTCAGGGGGCGCCGCAATCAGCCCCAGCATTTT CASSQPLRGRRNQPQHF TRBD1 TRBV4-1 - TRBJ1-5
TGTGCCAGCTCACCGAGTAGAGGGGGCACCGGGGAGCTGTTTTTT CASSPSRGGTGELFF - TRBV18 - TRBJ2-2
TGTGCCAGCAAAGGGGACAGTTCAACCGGGGAGCTGTTTTTT CASKGDSSTGELFF TRBD1 TRBV2 - TRBJ2-2
TGTGCCAGCAGCTTCGACAGACTTGATCAGCCCCAGCATTTT CASSFDRLDQPQHF - TRBV7-2 - TRBJ1-5
TGCAGCGTTACAGGGGTGAGGAACTATGGCTACACCTTC CSVTGVRNYGYTF TRBD1 TRBV29-1 - TRBJ1-2
TGTGCCAGTAGTGGACCAAGGGCCACGGACAGGTGGTATGGCTACACCTTC CASSGPRATDRWYGYTF TRBD1 TRBV19 - TRBJ1-2
TGTGCCATCAGTGGGTCTAGCGGGAGGGCGAATGAGCAGTTCTTC CAISGSSGRANEQFF TRBD2 TRBV10-3 few TRBJ2-1
TGTGCCAGCAGCATAATGACAGGGACGGGCGAGCAGTACTTC CASSIMTGTGEQYF TRBD1 TRBV5-6 - TRBJ2-7
TGTGCCAGTAGTGCCGGACTAGCGGGGGCCCTAGATACGCAGTATTTT CASSAGLAGALDTQYF TRBD2 TRBV19 once TRBJ2-3
TGTGCCAGCAGTAAGACAGGGCCCTCTGGAAACACCATATATTTT CASSKTGPSGNTIYF TRBD1 TRBV6-5 few TRBJ1-3
TGCGCCAGCAGCCAAGAGGCTGCGGGAGTAAACACCGGGGAGCTGTTTTTT CASSQEAAGVNTGELFF TRBD2 TRBV4-3 - TRBJ2-2
TGCGCCAGCAGCTTTCCTTCGGGACAGGGCAACACTGAAGCTTTCTTT CASSFPSGQGNTEAFF TRBD1 TRBV5-1 - TRBJ1-1
TGTGCCAGCAGTTACTCAGGGGCCATGGGCTACACCTTC CASSYSGAMGYTF - TRBV6-5 - TRBJ1-2
TGCGCCAGCAGCCATTTCGCGGGGCCATCTAGCACAGATACGCAGTATTTT CASSHFAGPSSTDTQYF - TRBV4-3 once TRBJ2-3
TGTGCCAGCAGCCAAAGATTGTCTACTGGAAACACCATATATTTT CASSQRLSTGNTIYF - TRBV3-1/TRBV3-2 - TRBJ1-3
TGTGCCAGCAGCTTAGCGCTCGGTTCGGCCGGGGATGGTCCAAACACCATATATTTT CASSLALGSAGDGPNTIYF - TRBV7-9 - TRBJ1-3
TGTGCCAGCAGCCAATTTACGACTAGCGGGAGACTTGATACGCAGTATTTT CASSQFTTSGRLDTQYF TRBD2 TRBV3-1/TRBV3-2 - TRBJ2-3
TGCGCCAGCAGTCGCCTCAGGGGGCGGCCCCAGCATTTT CASSRLRGRPQHF TRBD1 TRBV23-1 - TRBJ1-5
TGTGCCAGCAGCCAGACAGGGAACACTGAAGCTTTCTTT CASSQTGNTEAFF - TRBV9 - TRBJ1-1
TGCGCACAGGGGCAGGCCTTCTCTGGAAACACCATATATTTT CAQGQAFSGNTIYF TRBD1 TRBV4-3 - TRBJ1-3